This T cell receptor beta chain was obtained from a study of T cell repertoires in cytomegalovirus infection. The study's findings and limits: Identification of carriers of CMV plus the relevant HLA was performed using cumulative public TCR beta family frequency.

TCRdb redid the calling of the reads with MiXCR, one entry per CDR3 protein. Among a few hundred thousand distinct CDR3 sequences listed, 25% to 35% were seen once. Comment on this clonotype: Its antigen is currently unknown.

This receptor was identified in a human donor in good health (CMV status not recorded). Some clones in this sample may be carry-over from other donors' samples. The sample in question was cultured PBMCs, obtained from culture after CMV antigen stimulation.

CDR3 amino acids: CASSIAGTFYEQYF. CDR3 DNA: TGTGCCAGTAGTATCGCCGGGACTTTCTACGAGCAGTACTTC. The V gene is TRBV19, the J gene TRBJ2-7; maybe TRBD2 (6 bases). The CDR3 is made up of 14 amino acids. Germline CDR1 and CDR2: LNHDA and SQIVND (reference sequence). With 3 bases removed from V and 3 bases from J, the gap between germline ends came to 12 bases.